This TCR beta chain originates from a study of CD8 T cells in ankylosing spondylitis. Whole-study results and caveats: Disease-linked clones had a CD8+ phenotype and relatively low frequency in peripheral blood. The study looked at matched synovial fluid samples from ankylosing spondylitis patients. Disease-linked clones were reported to be significantly enriched there.

This clonotype was seen just once. Its antigen is still unknown. Germline assignment: CDR1 KGHSH and CDR2 LQKENI. The V gene end was trimmed by 3 bases and the J gene end by 5 bases; junction bases not matched to a gene: 12. The CDR3 is 17 residues long. Making use of molecular barcodes, quantitative 5'-RACE generated TCR beta libraries. TCRdb re-derived calls from the 5' RACE reads in MiXCR, one entry per CDR3 protein. The sample holds 250,000 to 400,000 distinct CDR3 sequences, under 14% seen once. The specimen sequenced was blood, either unsorted or a sorted T cell fraction (not recorded which). The gene calls are TRBV18 and TRBJ2-2; 7 bases are a match to TRBD1. This sequence was found in a female donor with ankylosing spondylitis or in good health (not recorded which). Here the CDR3 reads CASSPLGRQGRTGELFF. Here the CDR3 DNA reads TGTGCCAGCTCACCCTTAGGCCGACAGGGAAGGACCGGGGAGCTGTTTTTT.